This T cell receptor beta chain was identified during a study of T cells after yellow fever vaccination. A 5'RACE template-switching step, the method used to make TCR cDNA, added a universal primer site and UMIs. MiXCR, run by TCRdb on the 5' RACE reads, gives a single entry per CDR3 protein. The sample holds approximately 300,000 distinct CDR3 sequences; about 11% are singletons and the top ten take about 3.3%. V shed 0 bases and J shed 2 bases, with 10 bases lying between them. The CDR3 is made up of 15 amino acids. Germline CDR1 and CDR2: LGHNA and YSLEER. The study, taken as a whole, reports: Weaker, the secondary response had a peak occurring faster, on day 5 versus 15. A small share of clonotypes appeared in both CD4 and CD8 compartments.

This clonotype was recorded many times. No antigen is known for it. The TCR sequence derives from a man aged 18 to 29 who received the YFV17D yellow fever vaccine. V and J are TRBV4-3 and TRBJ1-1; D is undetermined. Here the sequenced sample was CD4+ T cells sorted from PBMCs, taken 45 days after the yellow fever booster vaccination. The CDR3 bases are TGCGCCAGCAGCCAAGAGGGATTGGTCAACACTGAAGCTTTCTTT. Its protein product is CASSQEGLVNTEAFF.